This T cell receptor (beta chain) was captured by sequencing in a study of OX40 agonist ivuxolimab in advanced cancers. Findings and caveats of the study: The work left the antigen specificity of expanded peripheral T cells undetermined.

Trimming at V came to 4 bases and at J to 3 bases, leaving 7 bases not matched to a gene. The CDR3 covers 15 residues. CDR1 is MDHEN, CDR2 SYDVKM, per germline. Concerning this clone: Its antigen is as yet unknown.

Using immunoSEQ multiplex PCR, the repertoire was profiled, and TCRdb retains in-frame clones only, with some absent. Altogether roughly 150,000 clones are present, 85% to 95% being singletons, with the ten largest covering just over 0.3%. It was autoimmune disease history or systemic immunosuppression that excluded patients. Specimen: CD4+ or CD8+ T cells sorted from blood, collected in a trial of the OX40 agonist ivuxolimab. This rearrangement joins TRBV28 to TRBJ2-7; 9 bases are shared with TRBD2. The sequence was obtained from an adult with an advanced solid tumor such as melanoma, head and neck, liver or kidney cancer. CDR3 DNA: TGTGCCAGCAGTTCACCGGGACTAGCAGGCTACGAGCAGTACTTC. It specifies CASSSPGLAGYEQYF.